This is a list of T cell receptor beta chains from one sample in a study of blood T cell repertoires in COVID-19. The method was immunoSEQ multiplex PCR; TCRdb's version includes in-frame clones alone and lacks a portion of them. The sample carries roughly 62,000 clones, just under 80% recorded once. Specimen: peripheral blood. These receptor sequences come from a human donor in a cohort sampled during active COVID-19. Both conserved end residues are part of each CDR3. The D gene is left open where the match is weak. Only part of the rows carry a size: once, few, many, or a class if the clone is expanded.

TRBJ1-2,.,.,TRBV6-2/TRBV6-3,TGTGCCAGCAGTTATGCCACAGTGGGTTTCTATGGCTACACCTTC,CASSYATVGFYGYTF
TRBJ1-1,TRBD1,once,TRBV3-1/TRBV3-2,TGTGCCAGCAGCCAACTCCGGACAGGGGCTAACACTGAAGCTTTCTTT,CASSQLRTGANTEAFF
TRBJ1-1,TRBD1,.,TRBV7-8,TGTGCCAGCAGCTTAGCCACGAAACAGGGGGCTTTCTTT,CASSLATKQGAFF
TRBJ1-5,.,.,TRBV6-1,TGTGCCAGCAGTGAATCTTTTGATCGAGGACAGTTCAATCAGCCCCAGCATTTT,CASSESFDRGQFNQPQHF
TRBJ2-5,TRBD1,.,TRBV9,TGTGCCAGCAGCGCGGGGACAGGGGGAATGGAGACCCAGTACTTC,CASSAGTGGMETQYF
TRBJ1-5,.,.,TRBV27,TGTGCCAGCCGAACCACAACAGGGTATAGCAATCAGCCCCAGCATTTT,CASRTTTGYSNQPQHF
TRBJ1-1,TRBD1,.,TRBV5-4,TGTGCCAGCACCTTTGACAGGGGGCGCGGGGAAGCTTTCTTT,CASTFDRGRGEAFF
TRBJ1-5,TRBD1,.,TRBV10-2,TGCGCCAGCGGACAGGGGGCAGGACAGCCCCAGCATTTT,CASGQGAGQPQHF
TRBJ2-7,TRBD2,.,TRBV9,TGTGCCAGCAGCCCCCTAGCGGGGGCCTACGAGCAGTACTTC,CASSPLAGAYEQYF
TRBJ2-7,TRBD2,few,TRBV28,TGTGCCAGCAGTCGCCCGGCGGGGGGCGCAAGAAACGAGCAGTACTTC,CASSRPAGGARNEQYF
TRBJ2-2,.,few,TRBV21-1,TGTGCCAGCAGCAAAGGGGTGAACAGGGGACGTATCCGGACCGGGGAGCTGTTTTTT,CASSKGVNRGRIRTGELFF
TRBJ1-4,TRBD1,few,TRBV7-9,TGTGCCAGCAGCGCCGCTGGCAGGGGGATTGAAAAACTGTTTTTT,CASSAAGRGIEKLFF
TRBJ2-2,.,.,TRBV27,TGTGCCAGCAGTCGTTTAGCCGGGGAGCTGTTTTTT,CASSRLAGELFF
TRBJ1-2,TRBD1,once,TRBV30,TGTGCCTGGATAGCCTGGGGACAGGGTTTTGACTATGGCTACACCTTC,CAWIAWGQGFDYGYTF
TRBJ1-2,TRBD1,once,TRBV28,TGTGCCAGCAGCTCCGGACAGGGGGCACCCTATGGCTACACCTTC,CASSSGQGAPYGYTF
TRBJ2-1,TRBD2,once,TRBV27,TGTGCCAGCAGTCCTTGGACTAGCGGGGGGCCGGGTGAGCAGTTCTTC,CASSPWTSGGPGEQFF
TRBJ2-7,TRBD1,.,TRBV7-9,TGTGCCAGCAGCTCGGGACAGGTCCTCGAGCAGTACTTC,CASSSGQVLEQYF
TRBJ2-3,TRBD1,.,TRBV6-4,TGTGCCAGCAGTCCGGGACAGACATTTGATACGCAGTATTTT,CASSPGQTFDTQYF
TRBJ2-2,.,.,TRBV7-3,TGTGCCAGCAGCTCCTCGATAGTTCCCCTCGGGGAGCTGTTTTTT,CASSSSIVPLGELFF
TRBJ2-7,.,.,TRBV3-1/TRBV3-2,TGTGCCAGCAGCTCTGCGCGCGAGCAGTACTTC,CASSSAREQYF
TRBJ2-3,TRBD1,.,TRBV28,TGTGCCAGCTTCACAGGGGGATGGAGCACAGATACGCAGTATTTT,CASFTGGWSTDTQYF
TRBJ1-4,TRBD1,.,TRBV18,TGTGCCAGCTCACCAAGGACAGGGAGGGCCGAAAAACTGTTTTTT,CASSPRTGRAEKLFF
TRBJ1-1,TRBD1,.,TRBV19,TGTGCCAGTAGTTCAAGGACAGGGGGGATGAACACTGAAGCTTTCTTT,CASSSRTGGMNTEAFF
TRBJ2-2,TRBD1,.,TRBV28,TGTGCCAGCAGTTCCCACGGACAGGGGGTCACCGGGGAGCTGTTTTTT,CASSSHGQGVTGELFF
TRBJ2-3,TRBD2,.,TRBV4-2,TGTGCCAGCAGCCAAAGACTAGCGGGGACCACAGATACGCAGTATTTT,CASSQRLAGTTDTQYF
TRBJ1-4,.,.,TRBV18,TGTGCCAGCTCACCCCCAGGCACTAATGAAAAACTGTTTTTT,CASSPPGTNEKLFF
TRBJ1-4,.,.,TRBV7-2,TGTGCCAGCAGCAAAAACGGGGGGTTGGGGAAACTGTTTTTT,CASSKNGGLGKLFF
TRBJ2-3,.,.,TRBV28,TGTGCCAGCAGTTTAGAGAGGGGCACAGATACGCAGTATTTT,CASSLERGTDTQYF